This T cell receptor beta chain comes out of a study of OX40 agonist ivuxolimab in advanced cancers. Background for the entire study: The costimulatory receptor OX40 (CD134) was targeted by ivuxolimab, a fully human IgG2 agonistic monoclonal antibody. A male proportion of around 81% and a mean age of approximately 55 years, ranging from 23 to 79, were recorded for the dose-escalation cohort. The purpose of peripheral TCRbeta sequencing was to test whether ivuxolimab changed TCR sequence diversity and led to clonal T-cell expansion. The paper covers the monotherapy dose-escalation part of the phase I ivuxolimab trial, which included N ≈ 50 patients. Of the 50 or so patients in dose escalation, about 19 had hepatocellular carcinoma, approximately 15 had melanoma, 9 had renal cell carcinoma and 9 had head and neck cancer. Partial responses occurred in three dose-escalation patients: two with cutaneous melanoma and one with hepatocellular carcinoma. Intravenous ivuxolimab was administered to patients every 2 weeks at six dose levels: 0.01, 0.1, 0.3, 1.5, 3 and 10 mg/kg. Prior anti-PD-1, anti-PD-L1 or anti-CTLA-4 therapy was permitted, and approximately 40% of dose-escalation patients had received checkpoint inhibitors.

For sequencing of the TCRbeta CDR3 region, genomic DNA was extracted from the sorted cells. The immunoSEQ Assay was used to sequence the TCRbeta CDR3 regions. TCRdb holds this immuneACCESS table with in-frame rearrangements only. Some clones are missing; in checked studies, unresolved V genes explain under half, and the rest has no known cause. Present in this sample are 61,000 or so clones, approximately 87% of which were seen just once. The ten biggest clones cover roughly 2% of the sample. The trial excluded patients who had a history of autoimmune disease or who were on systemic immunosuppression. In every dose cohort, peripheral blood was drawn for TCR sequencing at baseline, cycle 4 day 1, and cycle 7 day 1. Samples came from an open-label, multicenter, first-in-human phase I dose-escalation trial of ivuxolimab. Adults with locally advanced or metastatic head and neck squamous cell, hepatocellular, melanoma or renal cell carcinoma were enrolled in the trial. Before TCR sequencing, CD4+ and CD8+ T cells were separately sorted from peripheral blood.

Its CDR3 holds 15 amino acids, cysteine through phenylalanine. Of all the DNA, just the CDR3 is kept, 45 bases in frame from base 1. Regarding this clone: Its antigen is not yet known. Base qualities are not recorded, but no much larger clone differs from it by a single base.

Results the study describes overall, beyond this receptor: Low levels of normalized T-cell clonal expansion were also seen in some patients who did not respond. Clonal expansion of both CD4+ and CD8+ blood T cells was observed from baseline to week 6 at doses 0.1 to 3.0 mg/kg. The antigen specificity of the clonally expanded peripheral T cells was not determined. In partial responders in the 0.1-3.0 mg/kg groups, normalized peripheral clonal expansion was found to be among the lowest, especially among CD8+ T cells. After ivuxolimab, CD8+ T cells had more expanded clones than CD4+ T cells on average.

The rearranged chain carries TRBV21-1 and TRBJ2-1; the table assigns TRBD2, which was not confirmed against the DNA. TRBV21-1 is a pseudogene locus. This clonotype was sampled from an adult with an advanced solid tumor such as melanoma, head and neck, liver or kidney cancer. The sample in question was CD4+ or CD8+ T cells sorted from blood, obtained in a trial of the OX40 agonist ivuxolimab. The nucleotide sequence is given as TGTGCCAGCAGCAGCGGAGCGGGAGGGCCAAATGAGCAGTTCTTC. The translation is CASSSGAGGPNEQFF.